Below, 9 T cell receptor beta chains from the same sample are listed, as sequenced in a study of cytomegalovirus exposure and HLA in healthy donors. The PCR had 60 Vbeta and 13 Jbeta primers. Libraries were prepared by immunoSEQ multiplex PCR; TCRdb keeps only in-frame clonotypes and omits some of them. This repertoire shows approximately 100,000 clones, around two thirds found once; its top ten account for 3% to 4.5%. Sequencing input: PBMCs. The receptor set was obtained from a man in his thirties or forties in good health and CMV-seropositive.

The chain has TRBV5-1 and TRBJ2-5, with D possibly TRBD1 on 5 matching bases. This CDR3 is built from 15 residues. V was pared by 7 bases and J by 4 bases, with 20 bases between. From germline, CDR1 is SGHRS and CDR2 YFSETQ. CDR3 residues: CASGLWGLFAETQYF. CDR3 DNA: TGCGCCAGCGGTCTGTGGGGCCTTTTCGCAGAGACCCAGTACTTC. Full variable domain (rest looked up from reference TRBV5-1 and TRBJ2-5): KAGVTQTPRYLIKTRGQQVTLSCSPISGHRSVSWYQQTPGQGLQFLFEYFSETQRNKGNFPGRFSGRQFSNSRSEMNVSTLELGDSALYLCASGLWGLFAETQYFGPGTRLLVL.

J is TRBJ1-2 and V is TRBV6-1, with TRBD1 matching 8 bases. The germline gives CDR1 MNHNS, CDR2 SASEGT. This CDR3 contains 19 residues. Unmatched junction bases numbered 17, after V lost 1 base and J lost 4 bases. The CDR3 here is CASSEEGQGSLGDFYGYTF. The DNA of the CDR3 is TGTGCCAGCAGTGAAGAAGGACAGGGATCTTTAGGGGACTTCTATGGCTACACCTTC.

V and J are TRBV10-3 and TRBJ2-2; a weak D match, TRBD2 (5 bases). Per germline, CDR1 ENHRY and CDR2 SYGVKD. The CDR3 has 16 amino acids. Trimming took off 0 bases at V and 6 bases at J, with 14 bases between the two ends. The CDR3 DNA reads as TGTGCCATCAGTGAGTCGATTCCCGGGGTTGCCGGGGAGCTGTTTTTT. It yields the protein CAISESIPGVAGELFF.

The V and J genes are TRBV5-1 and TRBJ1-2; D remains ambiguous. V lost 0 bases to trimming and J lost 5 bases, with 8 bases between them. This CDR3 is built from 13 residues. Germline CDR1 is SGHRS and CDR2 is YFSETQ. CDR3 region: CASSLGVRYGYTF. DNA of the CDR3: TGCGCCAGCAGCTTGGGAGTGCGGTATGGCTACACCTTC.

The chain combines TRBV6-5 with TRBJ2-2; the D gene is possibly TRBD2 (6 bases). Trimming removed 8 bases at V and 3 bases at J, with 16 bases between. Germline CDR1 and CDR2: MNHEY and SVGAGI. The CDR3 consists of 15 residues. For the CDR3, the DNA is TGTGCCAGCCATCCTCGGGGGACCCACACCGGGGAGCTGTTTTTT. Translated, it gives CASHPRGTHTGELFF.

The chain has TRBV10-3 and TRBJ2-3; D not resolved. This CDR3 has 14 residues. Germline CDR1 and CDR2: ENHRY and SYGVKD. The V end was cut by 6 bases, the J end by 0 bases, with 10 bases between. The DNA of the CDR3 is TGTGCCATCAGCCCCTCCGGGAGCACAGATACGCAGTATTTT. It yields the protein CAISPSGSTDTQYF.

The CDR3 DNA sequence: TGTGCCAGCAGCCTTCAGGGGGGAGGAAATTCACCCCTCCACTTT. Its translation is CASSLQGGGNSPLHF. The J gene is TRBJ1-6, the V gene TRBV7-2; TRBD1 aligns across 7 bases. The V gene end was trimmed by 5 bases and the J gene end by 7 bases; junction bases not matched to a gene: 8. Per germline, CDR1 SGHTA and CDR2 FQGNSA. The CDR3 totals 15 residues.

This chain links TRBV7-3 with TRBJ2-5; maybe TRBD1 (5 bases). The CDR3 extends over 13 amino acids. V was cut by 3 bases and J by 5 bases, with 10 bases left in between. Germline V gene lookup returns CDR1 SGHTA and CDR2 FQGTGA. The DNA for the CDR3 is TGTGCCAGCAGCTTTGGGGCAGGGGAGACCCAGTACTTC. Residues: CASSFGAGETQYF. The full variable domain, its missing parts supplied by reference TRBV7-3 and TRBJ2-5, is GAGVSQTPSNKVTEKGKYVELRCDPISGHTALYWYRQSLGQGPEFLIYFQGTGAADDSGLPNDRFFAVRPEGSVSTLKIQRTERGDSAVYLCASSFGAGETQYFGPGTRLLVL.

This clone was observed a single time. Within the sample, other DNA sequences also encode this same CDR3. The chain carries TRBV6-1 and TRBJ1-1, with 7 bases lining up with TRBD1. The length of the CDR3 is 13 residues. V lost 9 bases, J lost 1 base, and 5 bases stayed unmatched. Germline V gene sequence: CDR1 MNHNS, CDR2 SASEGT. The CDR3 loop reads CASSTGANTEAFF. CDR3 coding DNA: TGTGCCAGTAGTACAGGGGCGAACACTGAAGCTTTCTTT.